This section outlines one T cell receptor (beta chain) sequence together with its context. As part of library construction, unique molecular identifiers were attached to individual cDNA molecules. TCRdb called the 5' RACE reads again in MiXCR, with one record for every CDR3 protein. The sample lists more than 80,000 distinct CDR3 sequences; over 13% were seen once. The CDR3 runs to 14 residues. The V segment lost 4 bases and the J segment 6 bases; nucleotides outside the gene matches: 3. Germline V gene data show CDR1 as MGHRA and CDR2 as YSYEKL. This sample stems from a study of early T cells in non-severe SARS-CoV-2 infection. Overall study: The input, bulk RNA from unsorted whole blood, was sequenced, and chains were unpaired.

The rearrangement uses TRBV4-1 and TRBJ1-4; 9 bases agree with TRBD1. This receptor was obtained from an adult who was a healthcare worker with PCR-confirmed SARS-CoV-2 infection or an uninfected control (not recorded which). Material for sequencing was whole blood. CDR3 nucleotides: TGCGCCAGCAGCCTGGACAGGGGAGATGAAAAACTGTTTTTT. It codes for CASSLDRGDEKLFF.